Listed here are 7 T cell receptor beta chains from one sample, sequenced in a study of blood T cell repertoires in COVID-19. The protocol was immunoSEQ multiplex PCR, while the TCRdb copy is restricted to in-frame clones and leaves out a portion. The data hold about 140,000 clones, with 85% to 90% observed a single time. Sequencing was carried out using peripheral blood. The source of these receptors is a woman of 80 years or more with acute or convalescent COVID-19.

This sequence joins TRBV10-1 and TRBJ1-4; 9 bases align to TRBD1. With V trimmed by 6 bases and J by 6 bases, 5 bases remained unmatched. There are 14 residues in the CDR3. Germline CDR1 and CDR2: WNHNN and SYGVQD (reference sequence). CDR3 DNA: TGCGCCAGCAGGACACAGGGGGCAGATGAAAAACTGTTTTTT. It is translated as CASRTQGADEKLFF.

The chain carries TRBV5-6 and TRBJ1-6; 8 nucleotides match TRBD1. V dropped 5 bases and J dropped 7; count of bases not matched to a gene: 5. CDR3 length: 14 residues. The germline V gene has CDR1 SGHDT and CDR2 YYEEEE. CDR3 sequence: CASSSGQVNSPLHF. In DNA form, the CDR3 reads TGTGCCAGCAGTTCGGGACAGGTGAATTCACCCCTCCACTTT.

This clone appeared a single time. This chain joins TRBV29-1 and TRBJ1-2; a weak D match, TRBD1 (6 bases). CDR1 is SQVTM, CDR2 ANQGSEA, per germline. The V end lost 4 bases, the J end lost 6 bases, and 12 bases lay between the germline ends. The CDR3 contains 12 residues. CDR3 coding DNA: TGCAGCGTTGGAAGGCAGGGGAATGGCTACACCTTC. Translation gives CSVGRQGNGYTF.

The chain employs TRBV30 and TRBJ1-1, with D unresolved. The CDR3 contains 12 residues. Germline lookup yields CDR1 GTSNPN and CDR2 SVGIG (reference sequence). The ends were cut back, 2 bases at V and 1 base at J, with 5 bases in the middle. CDR3 coding DNA: TGTGCCTGGAGTCGGGAGAACACTGAAGCTTTCTTT. It encodes CAWSRENTEAFF.

The chain uses TRBV6-4 and TRBJ2-5; TRBD2 aligns across 10 bases. CDR3 length: 16 residues. V was pared by 4 bases and J by 1 base, with 6 bases of the junction left unmatched. Per germline, CDR1 MRHNA and CDR2 SNTAGT. The CDR3 nucleotides read TGTGCCAGCAGTGGGTTAGCGGGGGGACCCCAAGAGACCCAGTACTTC. Protein: CASSGLAGGPQETQYF.

V gene TRBV19 combines with J gene TRBJ1-2; possibly TRBD1 for D (5 bases). The CDR3 sequence is 17 residues long. From germline, CDR1 is LNHDA and CDR2 SQIVND (reference sequence). V lost 3 bases, J lost 4 bases, and 21 bases lay in between. The CDR3, as DNA: TGTGCCAGTAGTATGGGGCCTCGAGCTCCGGATAGCTATGGCTACACCTTC. This codes for CASSMGPRAPDSYGYTF. The variable domain in full, completed from reference TRBV19 and TRBJ1-2, reads DGGITQSPKYLFRKEGQNVTLSCEQNLNHDAMYWYRQDPGQGLRLIYYSQIVNDFQKGDIAEGYSVSREKKESFPLTVTSAQKNPTAFYLCASSMGPRAPDSYGYTFGSGTRLTVV.

The chain carries TRBV5-6 and TRBJ2-7, with TRBD1 matching over 9 bases. Looked up from germline, CDR1 is SGHDT and CDR2 is YYEEEE. Germline trimming cut 3 bases from V and 3 bases from J; bases unmatched to any gene: 7. The CDR3 spans 15 residues. The CDR3, as DNA: TGTGCCAGCAGCTGGCGGACAGGGGACGGCTACGAGCAGTACTTC. It specifies CASSWRTGDGYEQYF.